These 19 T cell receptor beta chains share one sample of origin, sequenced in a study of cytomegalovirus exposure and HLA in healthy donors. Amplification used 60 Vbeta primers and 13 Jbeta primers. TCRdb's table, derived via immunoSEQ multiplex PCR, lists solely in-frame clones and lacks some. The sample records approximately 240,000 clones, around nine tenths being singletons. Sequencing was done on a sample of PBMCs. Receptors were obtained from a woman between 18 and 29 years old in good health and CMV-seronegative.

Here the CDR3 DNA reads TGTGCCAGCAGTGAGGGCTTGATAGGCTATGGCTACACCTTC. Its protein product is CASSEGLIGYGYTF. The V gene is TRBV6-1, the J gene TRBJ1-2; D remains unclear. Germline CDR1 is MNHNS and CDR2 is SASEGT. The CDR3 has 14 residues. The germline V and J ends were trimmed by 3 bases and 4 bases, with 12 bases remaining between them.

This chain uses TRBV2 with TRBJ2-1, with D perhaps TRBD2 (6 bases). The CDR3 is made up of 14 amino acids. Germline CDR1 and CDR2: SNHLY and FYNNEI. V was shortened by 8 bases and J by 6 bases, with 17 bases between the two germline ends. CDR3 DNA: TGTGCCAGCTGGGGAGGTAGGTCAGGCAATGAGCAGTTCTTC. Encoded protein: CASWGGRSGNEQFF.

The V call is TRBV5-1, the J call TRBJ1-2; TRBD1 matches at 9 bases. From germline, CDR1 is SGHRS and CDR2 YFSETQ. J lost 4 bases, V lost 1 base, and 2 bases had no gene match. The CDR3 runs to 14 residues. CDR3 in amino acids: CASSLTTGGYGYTF. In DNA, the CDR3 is TGCGCCAGCAGCTTGACGACAGGGGGCTATGGCTACACCTTC.

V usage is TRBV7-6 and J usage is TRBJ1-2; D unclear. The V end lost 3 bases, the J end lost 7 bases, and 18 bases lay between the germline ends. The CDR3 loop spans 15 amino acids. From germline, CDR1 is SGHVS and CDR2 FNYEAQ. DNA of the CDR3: TGTGCCAGCAGCTTCGGGGAAGTGGGATTGCTTGGCTACACCTTC. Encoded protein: CASSFGEVGLLGYTF.

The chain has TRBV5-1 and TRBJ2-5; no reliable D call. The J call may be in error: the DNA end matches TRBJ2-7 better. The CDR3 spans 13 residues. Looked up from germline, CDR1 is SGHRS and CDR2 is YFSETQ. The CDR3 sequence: CASSFGQAYEQYF. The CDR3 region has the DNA TGCGCCAGCAGCTTTGGGCAGGCCTACGAGCAGTACTTC.

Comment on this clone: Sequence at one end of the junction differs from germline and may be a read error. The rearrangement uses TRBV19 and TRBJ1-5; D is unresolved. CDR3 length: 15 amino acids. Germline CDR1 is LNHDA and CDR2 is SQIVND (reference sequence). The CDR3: CASKEDPFSDQPQHF. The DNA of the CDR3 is TGTGCCAGTAAGGAGGACCCCTTTAGCGATCAGCCCCAGCATTTT.

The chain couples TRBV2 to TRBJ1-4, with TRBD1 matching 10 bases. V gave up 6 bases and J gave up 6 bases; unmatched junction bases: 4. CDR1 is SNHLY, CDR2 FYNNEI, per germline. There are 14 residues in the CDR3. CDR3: CASRSGTGDEKLFF. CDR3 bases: TGTGCCAGCAGAAGCGGGACAGGGGATGAAAAACTGTTTTTT.

CDR3 in amino acids: CASSFRAGATVRTQYF. Here the CDR3 DNA reads TGTGCCAGCAGCTTTCGAGCGGGGGCCACAGTTCGGACCCAGTACTTC. The rearrangement links TRBV11-2 to TRBJ2-5, with 8 positions matching TRBD2. Germline V gene sequence: CDR1 SGHAT, CDR2 FQNNGV. The J segment lost 7 bases and the V segment lost 3 bases, leaving 13 bases of the junction unmatched. This CDR3 is 16 amino acids long. The full variable domain, completed using reference TRBV11-2 and TRBJ2-5, is EAGVAQSPRYKIIEKRQSVAFWCNPISGHATLYWYQQILGQGPKLLIQFQNNGVVDDSQLPKDRFSAERLKGVDSTLKIQPAKLEDSAVYLCASSFRAGATVRTQYFGPGTRLLVL.

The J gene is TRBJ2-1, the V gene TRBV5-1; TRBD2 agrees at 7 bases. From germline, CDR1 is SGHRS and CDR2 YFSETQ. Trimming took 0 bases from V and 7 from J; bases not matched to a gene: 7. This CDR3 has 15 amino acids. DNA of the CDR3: TGCGCCAGCAGCTTGGCCAGGAGCGGGGTGAATGAGCAGTTCTTC. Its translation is CASSLARSGVNEQFF.

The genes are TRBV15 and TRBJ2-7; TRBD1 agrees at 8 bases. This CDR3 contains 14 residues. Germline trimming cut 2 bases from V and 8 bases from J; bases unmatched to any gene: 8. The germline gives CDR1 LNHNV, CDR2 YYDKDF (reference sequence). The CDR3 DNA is TGTGCCACCAGCAGACCGGGACAGGCACCACAGCAGTACTTC. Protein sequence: CATSRPGQAPQQYF.

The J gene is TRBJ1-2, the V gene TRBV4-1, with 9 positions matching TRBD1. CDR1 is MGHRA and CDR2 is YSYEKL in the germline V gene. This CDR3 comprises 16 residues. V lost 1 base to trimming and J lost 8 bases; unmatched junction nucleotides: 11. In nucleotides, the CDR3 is TGCGCCAGCAGCCAAGTTGGACAGGGGAAGGGTGTAGGCTACACCTTC. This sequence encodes CASSQVGQGKGVGYTF.

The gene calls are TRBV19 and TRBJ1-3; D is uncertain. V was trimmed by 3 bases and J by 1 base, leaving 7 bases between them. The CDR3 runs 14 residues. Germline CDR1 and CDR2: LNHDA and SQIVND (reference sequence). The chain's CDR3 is CASSIRDSGNTIYF. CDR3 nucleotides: TGTGCCAGTAGTATCCGGGATTCTGGAAACACCATATATTTT.

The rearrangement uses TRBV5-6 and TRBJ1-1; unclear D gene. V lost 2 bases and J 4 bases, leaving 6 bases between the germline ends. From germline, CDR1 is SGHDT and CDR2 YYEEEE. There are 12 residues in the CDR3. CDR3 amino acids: CASSFYGTEAFF. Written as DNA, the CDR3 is TGTGCCAGCAGCTTCTATGGCACTGAAGCTTTCTTT.

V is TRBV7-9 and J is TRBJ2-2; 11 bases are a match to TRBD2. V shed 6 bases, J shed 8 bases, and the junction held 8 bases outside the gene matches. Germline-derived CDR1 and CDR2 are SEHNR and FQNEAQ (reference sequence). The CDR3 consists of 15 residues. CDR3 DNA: TGTGCCAGCAGACCCTCTAGCGGGAGGATAGGGGAGCTGTTTTTT. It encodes CASRPSSGRIGELFF.

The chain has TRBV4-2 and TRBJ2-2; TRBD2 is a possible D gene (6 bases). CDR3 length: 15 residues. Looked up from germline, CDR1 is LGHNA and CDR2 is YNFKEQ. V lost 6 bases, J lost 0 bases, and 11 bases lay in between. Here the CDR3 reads CASRVAESNTGELFF. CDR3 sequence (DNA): TGTGCCAGCAGGGTAGCGGAGTCGAACACCGGGGAGCTGTTTTTT.

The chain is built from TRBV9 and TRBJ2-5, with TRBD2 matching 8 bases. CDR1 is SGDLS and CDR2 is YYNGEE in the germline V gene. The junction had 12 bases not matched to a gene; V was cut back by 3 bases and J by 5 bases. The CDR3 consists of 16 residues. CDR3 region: CASSAPAGAAGETQYF. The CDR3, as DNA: TGTGCCAGCAGCGCGCCAGCGGGGGCTGCTGGGGAGACCCAGTACTTC.

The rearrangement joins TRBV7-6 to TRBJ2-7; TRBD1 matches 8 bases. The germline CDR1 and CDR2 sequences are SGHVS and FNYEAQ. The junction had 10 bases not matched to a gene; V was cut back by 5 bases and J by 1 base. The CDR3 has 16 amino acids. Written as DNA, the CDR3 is TGTGCCAGCAGCCAGGGTCAGGGGGCTAGTTCCTACGAGCAGTACTTC. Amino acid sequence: CASSQGQGASSYEQYF.

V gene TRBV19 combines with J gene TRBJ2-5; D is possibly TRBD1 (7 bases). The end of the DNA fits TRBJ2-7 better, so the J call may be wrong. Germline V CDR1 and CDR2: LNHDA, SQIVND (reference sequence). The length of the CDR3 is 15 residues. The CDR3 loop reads CASSIPGGISYEQYF. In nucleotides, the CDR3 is TGTGCCAGTAGTATCCCAGGGGGGATCTCCTACGAGCAGTACTTC.

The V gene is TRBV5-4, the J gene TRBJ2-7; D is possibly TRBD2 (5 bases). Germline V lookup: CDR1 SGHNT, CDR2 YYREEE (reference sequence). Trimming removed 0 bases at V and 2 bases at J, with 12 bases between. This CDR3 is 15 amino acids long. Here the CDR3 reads CASSLAASRPYEQYF. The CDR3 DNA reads TGTGCCAGCAGCTTGGCGGCTAGCAGGCCCTACGAGCAGTACTTC.